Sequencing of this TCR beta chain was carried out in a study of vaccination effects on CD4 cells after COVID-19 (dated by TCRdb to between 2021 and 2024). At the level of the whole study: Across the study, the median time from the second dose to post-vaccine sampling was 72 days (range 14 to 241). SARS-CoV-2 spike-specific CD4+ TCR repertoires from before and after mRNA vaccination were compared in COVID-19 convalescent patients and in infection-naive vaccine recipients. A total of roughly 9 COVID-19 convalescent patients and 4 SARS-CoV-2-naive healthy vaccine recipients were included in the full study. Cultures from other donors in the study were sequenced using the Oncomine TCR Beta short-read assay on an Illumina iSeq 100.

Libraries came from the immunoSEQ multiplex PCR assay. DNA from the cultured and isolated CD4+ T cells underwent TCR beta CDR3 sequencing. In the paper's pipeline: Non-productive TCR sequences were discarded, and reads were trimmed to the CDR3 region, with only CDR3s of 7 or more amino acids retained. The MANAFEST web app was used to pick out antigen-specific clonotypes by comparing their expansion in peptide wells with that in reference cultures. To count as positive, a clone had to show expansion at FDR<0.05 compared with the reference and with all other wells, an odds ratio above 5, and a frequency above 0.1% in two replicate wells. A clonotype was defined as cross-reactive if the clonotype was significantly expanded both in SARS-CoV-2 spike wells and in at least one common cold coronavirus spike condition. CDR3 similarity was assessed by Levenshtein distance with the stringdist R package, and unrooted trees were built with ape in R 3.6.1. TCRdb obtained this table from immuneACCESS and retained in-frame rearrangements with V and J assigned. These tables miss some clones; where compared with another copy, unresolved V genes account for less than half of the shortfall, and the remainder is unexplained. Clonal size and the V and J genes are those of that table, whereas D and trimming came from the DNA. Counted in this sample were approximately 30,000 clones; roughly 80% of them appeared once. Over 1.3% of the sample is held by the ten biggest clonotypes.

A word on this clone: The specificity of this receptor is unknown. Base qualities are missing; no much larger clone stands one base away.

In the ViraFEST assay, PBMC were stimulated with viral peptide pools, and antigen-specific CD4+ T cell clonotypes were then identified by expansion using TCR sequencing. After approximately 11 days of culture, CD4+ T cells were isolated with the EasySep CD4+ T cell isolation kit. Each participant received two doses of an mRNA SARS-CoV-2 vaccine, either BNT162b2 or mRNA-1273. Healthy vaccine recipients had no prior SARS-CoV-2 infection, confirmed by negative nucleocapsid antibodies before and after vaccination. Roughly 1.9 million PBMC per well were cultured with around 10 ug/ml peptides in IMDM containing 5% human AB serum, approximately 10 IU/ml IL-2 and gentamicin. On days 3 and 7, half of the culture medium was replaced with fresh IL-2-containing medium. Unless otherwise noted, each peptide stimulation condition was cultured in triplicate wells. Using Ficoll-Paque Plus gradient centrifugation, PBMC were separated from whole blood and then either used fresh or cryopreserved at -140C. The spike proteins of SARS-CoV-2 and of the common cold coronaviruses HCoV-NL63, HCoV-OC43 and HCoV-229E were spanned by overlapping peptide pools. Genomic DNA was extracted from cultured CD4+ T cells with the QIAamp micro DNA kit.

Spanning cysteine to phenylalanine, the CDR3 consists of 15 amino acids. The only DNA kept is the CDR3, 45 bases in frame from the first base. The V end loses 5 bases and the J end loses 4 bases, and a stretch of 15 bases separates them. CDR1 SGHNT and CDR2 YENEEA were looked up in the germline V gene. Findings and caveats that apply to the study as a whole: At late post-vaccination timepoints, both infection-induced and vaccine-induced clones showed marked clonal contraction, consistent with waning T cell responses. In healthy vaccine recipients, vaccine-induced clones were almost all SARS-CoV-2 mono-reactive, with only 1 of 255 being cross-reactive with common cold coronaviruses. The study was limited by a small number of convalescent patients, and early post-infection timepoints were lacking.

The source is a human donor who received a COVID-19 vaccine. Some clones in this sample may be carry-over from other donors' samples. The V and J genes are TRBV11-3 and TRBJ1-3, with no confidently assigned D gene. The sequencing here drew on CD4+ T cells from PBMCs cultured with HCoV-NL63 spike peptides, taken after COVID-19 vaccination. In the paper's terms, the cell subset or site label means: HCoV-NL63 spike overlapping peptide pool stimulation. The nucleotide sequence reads TGTGCCAGCAGCCGCGACGGGGTAGAAGGAAACACCATATATTTT. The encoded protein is CASSRDGVEGNTIYF.